This T cell receptor (beta chain) was sequenced for a study of a mutant IDH1 vaccine in newly diagnosed glioma. Study overall: Treatment recipients were around 62% male and about 40% female, and their mean age was around 39 years. Overall study findings and caveats: Immune responses induced by vaccination arose in 93.3% of the patients. Variations in leading peripheral T cell clonotypes appeared to have no connection with pseudoprogression.

With respect to this clone: Its antigen remains unknown.

Losses at the gene ends were 7 bases for V and 0 bases for J; bases not matched to a gene: 4. The CDR3 has 14 amino acids. The germline gives CDR1 SGDLS, CDR2 YYNGEE. This sample's time point: week 35, safety follow-up. Vaccination used 300 ug of mutant IDH1 20-mer peptide per dose, with topical imiquimod. Here immunoSEQ multiplex PCR was the method, and the copy in TCRdb shows in-frame clones only, minus some. This sample has just under 70,000 clones; approximately 81% occur once, and the top ten carry approximately 12%. V usage is TRBV9 and J usage is TRBJ2-1; 7 bases agree with TRBD2. The source of this sequence is a man aged 18 to 30 with glioma. The sequencing used PBMCs, collected from a glioma patient whose treatment included an IDH1 peptide vaccine. Written as DNA, the CDR3 is TGTGCCAGCGCTAGCGGTAGCTCCTACAATGAGCAGTTCTTC. Residues: CASASGSSYNEQFF.